The sequence of this T cell receptor beta chain was determined in a study of T cell responses to AZD1222 COVID-19 vaccine. On this clone: Its target is not known.

Trimming removed 4 bases from V and 2 bases from J, with 10 bases in between. The length of the CDR3 is 14 residues. Germline values: CDR1 MRHNA, CDR2 SNTAGT. The method was immunoSEQ multiplex PCR; TCRdb's version includes in-frame clones alone and lacks a portion of them. This sample has 80,000 or so clones; nearly 90% occur once, and the top ten carry roughly 1.6%. Study-wide results and limits: Spike-wide coverage was observed for vaccine-associated CD4 TCRs, with dominant responses at 160-218 and 743-854.

This specimen was peripheral blood, taken on day 0 of AZD1222 vaccination. The chain couples TRBV6-4 to TRBJ2-3, with a possible D match to TRBD2 (6 bases). This TCR was recovered from an adult in good health. The DNA of the CDR3 is TGTGCCAGCAGTGTGGCGGGAAACACAGATACGCAGTATTTT. It is translated as CASSVAGNTDTQYF.